This TCR beta chain was retrieved from a study of T cell repertoires in cytomegalovirus infection. Broader study findings: The ex vivo response was dominated by HLA-C-restricted CMV-specific TCR beta clonotypes.

The germline V gene encodes CDR1 SGHNT and CDR2 YENEEA. V lost 5 bases, J lost 2 bases, and 9 bases stayed unmatched. The CDR3 consists of 19 residues. TCRdb itself ran the reads through MiXCR, one entry per CDR3 protein. The table has about 180,000 distinct CDR3 sequences, around 14% seen once. This clonotype was seen ten or more times. Its specificity is not known. The sequencing input was PBMCs. The TCR was taken from a human donor in good health (CMV status not recorded). Some clones in this sample may be carry-over from other donors' samples. The V and J genes are TRBV11-3 and TRBJ2-2; TRBD2 aligns across 15 bases. The CDR3 region has the DNA TGTGCCAGCAGCGGGCCGGGACTAGCGGGAGGTCACAACACCGGGGAGCTGTTTTTT. It encodes CASSGPGLAGGHNTGELFF.